The 9 T cell receptor beta chains below come from one sample, sequenced in a study of cytomegalovirus exposure and HLA in healthy donors. The PCR used 60 Vbeta and 13 Jbeta primers. Sequenced by immunoSEQ multiplex PCR; TCRdb stores in-frame clones only, minus some. The sample has more than 70,000 clones. Sample: PBMCs. All receptors come from a woman aged 55-75 years in good health and CMV-seronegative.

The V call is TRBV29-1, the J call TRBJ2-3; TRBD2 is a possible D gene (6 bases). The CDR3 has 12 amino acids. Per germline, CDR1 SQVTM and CDR2 ANQGSEA. The V gene lost 6 bases and the J gene lost 3 bases, with 10 bases spanning the gap. The DNA of the CDR3 is TGCAGCGTGGGGGGACGTACAGATACGCAGTATTTT. Residues: CSVGGRTDTQYF.

The chain combines TRBV30 with TRBJ1-3, with D maybe TRBD1 (5 bases). The germline gives CDR1 GTSNPN, CDR2 SVGIG (reference sequence). This CDR3 region has 14 residues. V lost 5 bases to trimming and J lost 0 bases, with 11 bases between them. Here the CDR3 DNA reads TGTGCCTGGTCCGACAGCCTCTCTGGAAACACCATATATTTT. It specifies CAWSDSLSGNTIYF.

The chain recombines TRBV28 with TRBJ1-2; D may be TRBD1 (6 bases). Germline V gene lookup returns CDR1 MDHEN and CDR2 SYDVKM. CDR3 length: 11 amino acids. The CDR3 DNA reads as TGTGTATCGGGGGGCGCGAATGGCTACACCTTC. Encoded protein: CVSGGANGYTF.

This chain links TRBV11-2 with TRBJ2-7, with 8 bases lining up with TRBD2. With 5 bases clipped from V and 6 bases from J, the junction kept 6 bases outside the gene matches. This CDR3 comprises 13 residues. Germline V CDR1 and CDR2: SGHAT, FQNNGV. The CDR3 nucleotides read TGTGCCAGCAGCCCCGGGAGGGAAGGCGAGCAGTACTTC. Translated, it gives CASSPGREGEQYF.

The chain recombines TRBV2 with TRBJ2-1; 7 nucleotides align to TRBD1. Germline trimming cut 7 bases from V and 5 bases from J; bases unmatched to any gene: 2. Germline assignment: CDR1 SNHLY and CDR2 FYNNEI. CDR3 length: 12 residues. The CDR3 here is CASKGAHNEQFF. CDR3 coding DNA: TGTGCCAGCAAGGGGGCCCACAATGAGCAGTTCTTC.

In regard to this clone: The same CDR3 can be traced to other DNA sequences in this sample. The rearrangement links TRBV13 to TRBJ1-2, with 9 bases fitting TRBD1. From germline, CDR1 is PRHDT and CDR2 FYEKMQ (reference sequence). This CDR3 has 13 amino acids. V lost 3 bases to trimming and J lost 4 bases; unmatched junction nucleotides: 0. The CDR3 loop reads CASSLGQGYGYTF. Here the CDR3 DNA reads TGTGCCAGCAGCTTGGGACAGGGCTATGGCTACACCTTC.

The genes are TRBV11-3 and TRBJ2-5; maybe TRBD1 (5 bases). This CDR3 has 14 residues. The V end was cut by 4 bases, the J end by 2 bases, with 11 bases between. In germline, CDR1 is SGHNT, CDR2 YENEEA. The chain's CDR3 is CASSSRRGQETQYF. The CDR3 nucleotides are TGTGCCAGCAGCTCACGAAGGGGTCAAGAGACCCAGTACTTC. The full variable domain, rest sourced from reference TRBV11-3 and TRBJ2-5, is EAGVVQSPRYKIIEKKQPVAFWCNPISGHNTLYWYLQNLGQGPELLIRYENEEAVDDSQLPKDRFSAERLKGVDSTLKIQPAELGDSAVYLCASSSRRGQETQYFGPGTRLLVL.

The gene calls are TRBV12-5 and TRBJ2-5; 13 bases map to TRBD2. Germline trimming cut 5 bases from V and 2 bases from J; bases unmatched to any gene: 11. Germline V gene data show CDR1 as LGHNT and CDR2 as FRNRAP. The CDR3 length is 18 residues. CDR3 protein: CASGGSGTSGIPQETQYF. The CDR3 coding sequence is TGTGCTAGTGGTGGATCCGGGACTAGCGGGATCCCTCAAGAGACCCAGTACTTC.

The chain has TRBV7-3 and TRBJ2-7, with TRBD2 matching 12 bases. The germline V gene has CDR1 SGHTA and CDR2 FQGTGA. This CDR3 contains 17 residues. Losses at the gene ends were 5 bases for V and 4 bases for J; bases not matched to a gene: 12. The CDR3 bases are TGTGCCAGCAGCCCATCCGGTACGACTAGCGGGAGTTACGAGCAGTACTTC. Its protein is CASSPSGTTSGSYEQYF.